This T cell receptor beta chain appears in the sequencing data of a study of PD-L1 blockade in urothelial cancer. Assay used: immunoSEQ multiplex PCR; TCRdb lists only in-frame clones, some missing. The sample has some 57,000 clones, more than 80% seen once; the top ten hold approximately 1.4%. As to time point: pretreatment peripheral blood. Patients in the study were battling locally advanced or metastatic urothelial carcinoma. The junction had 9 bases not matched to a gene; V was cut back by 2 bases and J by 9 bases. Germline V gene sequence: CDR1 SGDLS, CDR2 YYNGEE. This CDR3 region has 15 residues.

The material sequenced was PBMCs, taken around atezolizumab (anti-PD-L1) treatment. The sequence came from a man aged 45-60 years with urothelial cancer. V and J are TRBV9 and TRBJ2-1; 9 bases map to TRBD2. The CDR3 nucleotides are TGTGCCAGCAGCGTTGTAGCGGGAGAGCACGGTGAGCAGTTCTTC. As protein: CASSVVAGEHGEQFF. Full variable domain (outside the CDR3, taken from reference TRBV9 and TRBJ2-1): DSGVTQTPKHLITATGQRVTLRCSPRSGDLSVYWYQQSLDQGLQFLIQYYNGEERAKGNILERFSAQQFPDLHSELNLSSLELGDSALYFCASSVVAGEHGEQFFGPGTRLTVL.